Listed here are 3 T cell receptor beta chains from one sample, sequenced in a study of blood T cell repertoires in COVID-19. The data were produced by immunoSEQ multiplex PCR, yet TCRdb's version contains in-frame clones alone and is incomplete. The repertoire holds about 240,000 clones, 82% seen once, with roughly 12% in the top ten. The specimen sequenced was peripheral blood. These receptors were obtained from a woman aged 55-70 years with active or convalescent COVID-19.

The CDR3 nucleotides are TGTGCCAGCAGCTCTGGGCAGGGACACTGGAGCACAGATACGCAGTATTTT. It codes for CASSSGQGHWSTDTQYF. J is TRBJ2-3 and V is TRBV9; perhaps TRBD1 as D (6 bases). CDR3 size: 17 residues. The V and J ends lost 4 bases and 0 bases respectively, with 18 bases between them. Germline V gene data show CDR1 as SGDLS and CDR2 as YYNGEE.

The genes are TRBV9 and TRBJ2-3; 8 bases are shared with TRBD2. CDR1 is SGDLS and CDR2 is YYNGEE in the germline V gene. The CDR3 is made up of 19 amino acids. V lost 0 bases, J lost 2 bases, and 14 bases stayed unmatched. Here the CDR3 DNA reads TGTGCCAGCAGCGTAGAAGGGCTAGCGGGCCTTCACTCCACAGATACGCAGTATTTT. Its translation: CASSVEGLAGLHSTDTQYF.

This chain links TRBV7-9 with TRBJ1-6; D perhaps matches TRBD1 (6 bases). Germline CDR1 and CDR2: SEHNR and FQNEAQ (reference sequence). V gave up 5 bases and J gave up 12 bases, with 14 bases separating them. The CDR3 has 13 amino acids. CDR3 loop: CASSQRGGLPLHF. The CDR3 coding sequence is TGTGCCAGCAGCCAAAGGGGGGGTTTACCCCTCCACTTT.